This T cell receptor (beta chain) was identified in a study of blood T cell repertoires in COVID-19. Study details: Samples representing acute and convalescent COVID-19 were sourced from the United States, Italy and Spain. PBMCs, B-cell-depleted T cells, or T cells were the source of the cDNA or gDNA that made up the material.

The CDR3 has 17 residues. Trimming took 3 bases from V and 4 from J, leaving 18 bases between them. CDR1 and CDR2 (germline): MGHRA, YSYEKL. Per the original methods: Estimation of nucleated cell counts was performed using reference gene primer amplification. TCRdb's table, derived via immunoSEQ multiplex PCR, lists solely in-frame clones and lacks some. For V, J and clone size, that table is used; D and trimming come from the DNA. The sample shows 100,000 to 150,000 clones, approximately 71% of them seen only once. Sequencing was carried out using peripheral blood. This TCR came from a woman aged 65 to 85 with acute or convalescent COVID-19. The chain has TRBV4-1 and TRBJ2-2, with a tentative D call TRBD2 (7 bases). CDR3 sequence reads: CASSHADTRGATGELFF. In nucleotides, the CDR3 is TGCGCCAGCAGCCACGCGGACACCCGGGGGGCCACCGGGGAGCTGTTTTTT.